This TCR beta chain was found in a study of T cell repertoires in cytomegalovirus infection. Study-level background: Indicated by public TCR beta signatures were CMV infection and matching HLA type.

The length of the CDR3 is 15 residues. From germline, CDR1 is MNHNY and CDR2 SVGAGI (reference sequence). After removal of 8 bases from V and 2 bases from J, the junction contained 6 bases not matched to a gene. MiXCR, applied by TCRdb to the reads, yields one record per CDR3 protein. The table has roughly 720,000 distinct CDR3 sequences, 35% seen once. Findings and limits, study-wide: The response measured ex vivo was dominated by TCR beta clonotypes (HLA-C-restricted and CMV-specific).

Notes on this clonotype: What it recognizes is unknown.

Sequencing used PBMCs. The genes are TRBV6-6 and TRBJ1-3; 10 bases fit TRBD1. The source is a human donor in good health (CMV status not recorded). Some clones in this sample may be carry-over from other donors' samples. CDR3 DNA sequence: TGTGCCAGCGGAGAAGGGACAGGGGCTGGAAACACCATATATTTT. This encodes CASGEGTGAGNTIYF.